This T cell receptor beta chain was sequenced during a study of OX40 agonist ivuxolimab in advanced cancers. Germline V gives CDR1 SQVTM, CDR2 ANQGSEA. The CDR3 spans 13 residues. Trimming shortened V by 7 bases and J by 1 base, and 13 bases separated the two germline ends. The study's findings and limits: Fewer expanded clones were found on average in CD4+ than in CD8+ T cells.

Concerning this clone itself: Its target is unknown.

The table came from immunoSEQ multiplex PCR; TCRdb's copy has only in-frame clones and leaves some out. The sample yields over 60,000 clones, 80% to 90% seen once. This TCR derives from an adult with an advanced solid tumor such as melanoma, head and neck, liver or kidney cancer. V usage is TRBV29-1 and J usage is TRBJ1-1; D remains unclear. This sample comprised CD4+ or CD8+ T cells sorted from blood, obtained in a trial of the OX40 agonist ivuxolimab. The CDR3: CSAKQHPNTEAFF. CDR3 nucleotide sequence: TGCAGCGCTAAGCAGCACCCGAACACTGAAGCTTTCTTT.